Shown below are 18 T cell receptor beta chains from a single sample sequenced in a study of beta chain features in type 1 diabetes. Of the isolated RNA, all was reverse transcribed, and so the sequenced material was expressed TCRB transcripts. Sequenced by immunoSEQ multiplex PCR; TCRdb stores in-frame clones only, minus some. The data contain 130,000 or so clones, less than 10% of them seen just once; the ten biggest clones take up around 0.65%. The sequencing sample was made of central memory CD4+ T cells from blood. Receptors were obtained from a middle-aged woman in good health.

This clone turned up a few times. V gene TRBV7-2 combines with J gene TRBJ1-1; no clear D gene. Germline-derived CDR1 and CDR2 are SGHTA and FQGNSA. V was shortened by 3 bases and J by 4 bases, with 6 bases between the two germline ends. The CDR3 is 12 amino acids. Here the CDR3 reads CASSFSGTEAFF. The CDR3 DNA reads TGTGCCAGCAGCTTTTCCGGCACTGAAGCTTTCTTT. The full variable domain, rest sourced from reference TRBV7-2 and TRBJ1-1, is GAGVSQSPSNKVTEKGKDVELRCDPISGHTALYWYRQSLGQGLEFLIYFQGNSAPDKSGLPSDRFSAERTGGSVSTLTIQRTQQEDSAVYLCASSFSGTEAFFGQGTRLTVV.

The chain carries TRBV2 and TRBJ2-7; D may be TRBD2 (5 bases). Germline CDR1 and CDR2: SNHLY and FYNNEI. The length of the CDR3 is 14 residues. Trimming cost V 7 bases and J 2 bases, with 15 bases left between them. The CDR3 region is CASTPRGPTYEQYF. The CDR3 DNA follows: TGTGCCAGCACCCCCCGAGGGCCGACCTACGAGCAGTACTTC.

This clone was seen a handful of times. The chain carries TRBV5-1 and TRBJ2-3; TRBD1 might be the D (6 bases). The CDR3 spans 16 residues. Germline CDR1 is SGHRS and CDR2 is YFSETQ. Trimming stripped 0 bases from V and 6 bases from J, with 17 bases between. For the CDR3, the DNA is TGCGCCAGCAGCTTGGCCGATCAGGGGCGAGGGGATACGCAGTATTTT. Amino acids: CASSLADQGRGDTQYF.

The sample holds a few counts of this clone. The gene calls are TRBV6-1 and TRBJ2-7; D is possibly TRBD1 (6 bases). The germline CDR1 and CDR2 sequences are MNHNS and SASEGT. The V end lost 8 bases, the J end lost 4 bases, and 15 bases lay between the germline ends. This CDR3 region has 13 residues. The DNA of the CDR3 is TGTGCCAGCTTGATCACAGGGCAATACGAGCAGTACTTC. Its translation: CASLITGQYEQYF.

CDR3 sequence: CASSLKVAGTWETQYF. The CDR3, as DNA: TGTGCCAGCAGCTTAAAGGTAGCGGGGACGTGGGAGACCCAGTACTTC. This rearrangement joins TRBV11-2 to TRBJ2-5; TRBD2 matches 8 bases. CDR3 length: 16 residues. J was trimmed by 5 bases and V by 2 bases; bases with no gene match: 10. Germline values: CDR1 SGHAT, CDR2 FQNNGV.

This rearrangement joins TRBV5-4 to TRBJ2-7, with 9 bases that match TRBD1. V was pared by 4 bases and J by 1 base, with 12 bases of the junction left unmatched. CDR1 is SGHNT, CDR2 YYREEE, per germline (reference sequence). The CDR3 sequence is 17 residues long. The CDR3 bases are TGTGCCAGCAGCCCTGATGGAACAGGGGGCGCGTCCTACGAGCAGTACTTC. Protein product: CASSPDGTGGASYEQYF.

This chain connects TRBV6-5 to TRBJ2-3; a weak D match, TRBD2 (5 bases). This CDR3 spans 14 amino acids. The germline V gene has CDR1 MNHEY and CDR2 SVGAGI. Deletions cut 9 bases from V and 0 bases from J, with 13 bases between. The CDR3 nucleotides read TGTGCCAGTAGATATAGCGTCAGCACAGATACGCAGTATTTT. This translates into CASRYSVSTDTQYF.

Only a few counts were recorded for this clone. The chain combines TRBV2 with TRBJ1-2; no firm D call. The CDR3 contains 14 residues. Trimming cost V 8 bases and J 3 bases, with 16 bases left between them. Germline V gene sequence: CDR1 SNHLY, CDR2 FYNNEI. CDR3 nucleotide sequence: TGTGCCAGCGCACAGAGCGGGGATGACTATGGCTACACCTTC. It translates to CASAQSGDDYGYTF.

This clone occurred a few times. The chain employs TRBV13 and TRBJ1-4; 7 bases map to TRBD1. The germline V gene has CDR1 PRHDT and CDR2 FYEKMQ (reference sequence). Germline trimming cut 1 base from V and 3 bases from J; bases unmatched to any gene: 11. CDR3 size: 18 residues. The CDR3 here is CASSLEGWQGESNEKLFF. DNA for the CDR3: TGTGCCAGCAGCTTAGAAGGATGGCAGGGGGAATCTAATGAAAAACTGTTTTTT.

The rearrangement joins TRBV15 to TRBJ1-4; 9 bases align to TRBD1. This CDR3 spans 15 amino acids. Per germline, CDR1 LNHNV and CDR2 YYDKDF (reference sequence). V gave up 10 bases and J gave up 2 bases; unmatched junction bases: 8. For the CDR3, the DNA is TGTGCCAGCTCGCGGGACAGGGCCACTAATGAAAAACTGTTTTTT. It translates to CASSRDRATNEKLFF.

The chain recombines TRBV5-1 with TRBJ2-3; D is possibly TRBD1 (6 bases). Germline V gene sequence: CDR1 SGHRS, CDR2 YFSETQ. This CDR3 region has 14 residues. The germline V and J ends were trimmed by 1 base and 6 bases, with 12 bases remaining between them. The CDR3 is CASSLRRGGDTQYF. The CDR3 nucleotides are TGCGCCAGCAGCTTGCGCAGGGGCGGGGATACGCAGTATTTT. The full variable domain, with the rest looked up from reference TRBV5-1 and TRBJ2-3, is KAGVTQTPRYLIKTRGQQVTLSCSPISGHRSVSWYQQTPGQGLQFLFEYFSETQRNKGNFPGRFSGRQFSNSRSEMNVSTLELGDSALYLCASSLRRGGDTQYFGPGTRLTVL.

The V and J genes are TRBV5-1 and TRBJ2-7; perhaps TRBD2 as D (5 bases). Germline V gene data show CDR1 as SGHRS and CDR2 as YFSETQ. V was shortened by 0 bases and J by 5 bases, with 12 bases between the two germline ends. This CDR3 is 14 amino acids long. CDR3 in amino acids: CASSLADPRDEQYF. In DNA form, the CDR3 reads TGCGCCAGCAGCTTGGCGGACCCGAGGGACGAGCAGTACTTC.

This sequence joins TRBV15 and TRBJ1-5; TRBD1 aligns across 10 bases. Germline V gives CDR1 LNHNV, CDR2 YYDKDF (reference sequence). The trim removed 4 bases at V and 7 bases at J, leaving 4 bases unmatched. The CDR3 sequence is 14 residues long. The chain's CDR3 is CATSNRDRGQPQHF. Written as DNA, the CDR3 is TGTGCCACCAGCAACCGGGACAGGGGACAGCCCCAGCATTTT.

This clone has just a few counts. V usage is TRBV10-3 and J usage is TRBJ1-2, with TRBD1 as a possible D gene (5 bases). This CDR3 comprises 13 residues. Deletions cut 8 bases from V and 2 bases from J, with 12 bases between. Looked up from germline, CDR1 is ENHRY and CDR2 is SYGVKD. The DNA for the CDR3 is TGTGCCATCGTCGGGGGGAACAACTATGGCTACACCTTC. Residues: CAIVGGNNYGYTF.

The gene calls are TRBV10-3 and TRBJ2-1, with 12 bases aligning to TRBD2. V was pared by 9 bases and J by 0 bases, with 3 bases of the junction left unmatched. The CDR3 contains 15 residues. The germline gives CDR1 ENHRY, CDR2 SYGVKD. CDR3 sequence: CAIGLAGPSYNEQFF. CDR3 nucleotide sequence: TGTGCCATTGGACTAGCGGGGCCCTCCTACAATGAGCAGTTCTTC.

The rearrangement joins TRBV7-8 to TRBJ1-1; the match to TRBD1 covers 10 bases. Germline V gene lookup returns CDR1 SGHVS and CDR2 FQNEAQ. The CDR3 covers 15 residues. J gave up 0 bases and V 10 bases, and 8 bases lay outside the gene matches. The chain's CDR3 is CATKRTGGVNTEAFF. The CDR3 region has the DNA TGTGCCACCAAGAGGACAGGGGGGGTGAACACTGAAGCTTTCTTT.

The chain couples TRBV5-4 to TRBJ2-5; 11 nucleotides line up with TRBD2. Germline V CDR1 and CDR2: SGHNT, YYREEE (reference sequence). The ends lost 9 bases at V and 4 bases at J; junction bases unmatched: 11. This CDR3 region has 15 residues. The CDR3 reads CAMCSGGAVGETQYF. The CDR3 DNA reads as TGTGCCATGTGTAGCGGGGGGGCCGTCGGAGAGACCCAGTACTTC. The full variable domain, completed using reference TRBV5-4 and TRBJ2-5, is ETGVTQSPTHLIKTRGQQVTLRCSSQSGHNTVSWYQQALGQGPQFIFQYYREEENGRGNFPPRFSGLQFPNYSSELNVNALELDDSALYLCAMCSGGAVGETQYFGPGTRLLVL.

This chain joins TRBV11-3 and TRBJ1-6, with a possible D match to TRBD1 (6 bases). V lost 4 bases, J lost 6 bases, and 13 bases lay in between. The CDR3 is made up of 15 amino acids. Germline V lookup: CDR1 SGHNT, CDR2 YENEEA. The CDR3 nucleotides are TGTGCCAGCAGCTCACTAGGCAGGGGTAATTCACCCCTCCACTTT. Encoded protein: CASSSLGRGNSPLHF.